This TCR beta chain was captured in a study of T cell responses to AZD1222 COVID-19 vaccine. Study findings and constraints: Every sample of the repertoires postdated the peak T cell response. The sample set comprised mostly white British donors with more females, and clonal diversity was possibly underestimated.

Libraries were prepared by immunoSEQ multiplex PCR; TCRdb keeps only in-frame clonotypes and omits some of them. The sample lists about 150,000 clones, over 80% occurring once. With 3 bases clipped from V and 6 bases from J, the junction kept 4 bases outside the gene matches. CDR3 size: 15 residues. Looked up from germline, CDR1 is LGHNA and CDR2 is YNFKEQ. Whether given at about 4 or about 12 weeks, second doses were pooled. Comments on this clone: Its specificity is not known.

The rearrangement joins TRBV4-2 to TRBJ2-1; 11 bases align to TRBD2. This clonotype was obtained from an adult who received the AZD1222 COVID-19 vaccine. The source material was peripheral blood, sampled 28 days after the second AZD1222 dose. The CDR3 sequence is CASSHGLAGLNEQFF. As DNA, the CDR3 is TGTGCCAGCAGCCACGGACTAGCGGGCCTCAATGAGCAGTTCTTC.